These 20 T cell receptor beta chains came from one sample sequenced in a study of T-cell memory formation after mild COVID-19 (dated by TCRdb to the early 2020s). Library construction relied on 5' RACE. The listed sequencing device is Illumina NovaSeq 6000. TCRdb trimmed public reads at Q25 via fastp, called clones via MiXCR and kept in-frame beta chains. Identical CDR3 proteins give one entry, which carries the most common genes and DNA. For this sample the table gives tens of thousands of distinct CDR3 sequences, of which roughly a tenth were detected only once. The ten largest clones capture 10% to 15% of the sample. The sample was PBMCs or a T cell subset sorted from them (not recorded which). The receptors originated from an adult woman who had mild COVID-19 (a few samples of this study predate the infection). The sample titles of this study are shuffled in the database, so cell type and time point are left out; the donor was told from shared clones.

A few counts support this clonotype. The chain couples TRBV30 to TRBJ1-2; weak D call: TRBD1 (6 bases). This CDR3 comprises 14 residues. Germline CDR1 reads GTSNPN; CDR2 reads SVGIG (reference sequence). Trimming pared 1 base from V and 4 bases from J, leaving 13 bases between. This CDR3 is CAWSGDRFIYGYTF. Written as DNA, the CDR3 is TGTGCCTGGAGTGGCGACAGGTTTATCTATGGCTACACCTTC.

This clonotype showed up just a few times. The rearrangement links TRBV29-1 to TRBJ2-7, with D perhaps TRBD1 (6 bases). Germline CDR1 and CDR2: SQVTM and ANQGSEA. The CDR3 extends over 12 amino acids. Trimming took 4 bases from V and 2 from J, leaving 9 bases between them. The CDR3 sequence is CSVARGAYEQYF. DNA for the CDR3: TGCAGCGTTGCCAGGGGCGCCTACGAGCAGTACTTC.

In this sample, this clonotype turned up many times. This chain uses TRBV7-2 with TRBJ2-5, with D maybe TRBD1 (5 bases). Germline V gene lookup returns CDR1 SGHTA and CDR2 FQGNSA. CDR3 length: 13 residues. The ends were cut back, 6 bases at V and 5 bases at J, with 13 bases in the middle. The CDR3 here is CASSQVSGETQYF. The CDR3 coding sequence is TGTGCCAGCAGTCAGGTGTCAGGGGAGACCCAGTACTTC. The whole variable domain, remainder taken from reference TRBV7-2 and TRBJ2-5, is GAGVSQSPSNKVTEKGKDVELRCDPISGHTALYWYRQSLGQGLEFLIYFQGNSAPDKSGLPSDRFSAERTGGSVSTLTIQRTQQEDSAVYLCASSQVSGETQYFGPGTRLLVL.

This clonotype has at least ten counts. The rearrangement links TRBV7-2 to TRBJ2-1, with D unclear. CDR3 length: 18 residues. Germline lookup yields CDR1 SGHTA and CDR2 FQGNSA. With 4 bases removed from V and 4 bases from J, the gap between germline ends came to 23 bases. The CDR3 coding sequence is TGTGCCAGCAGCTCTGGCTTGGGGATCGGGCCTAGGTACAATGAGCAGTTCTTC. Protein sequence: CASSSGLGIGPRYNEQFF.

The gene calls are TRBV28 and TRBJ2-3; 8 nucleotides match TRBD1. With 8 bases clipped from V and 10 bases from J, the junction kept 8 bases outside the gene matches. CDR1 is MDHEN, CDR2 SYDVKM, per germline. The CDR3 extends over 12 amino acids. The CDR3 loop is CASGQGKHPQYF. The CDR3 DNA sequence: TGTGCCAGCGGACAGGGTAAACATCCGCAGTATTTT. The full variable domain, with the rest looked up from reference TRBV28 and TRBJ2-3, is DVKVTQSSRYLVKRTGEKVFLECVQDMDHENMFWYRQDPGLGLRLIYFSYDVKMKEKGDIPEGYSVSREKKERFSLILESASTNQTSMYLCASGQGKHPQYFGPGTRLTVL.

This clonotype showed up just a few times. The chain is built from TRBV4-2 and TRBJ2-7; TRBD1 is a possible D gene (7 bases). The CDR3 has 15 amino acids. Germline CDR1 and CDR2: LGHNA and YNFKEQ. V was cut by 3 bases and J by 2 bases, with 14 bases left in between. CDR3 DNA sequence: TGTGCCAGCAGCCAGGAAACAGGGGAGGCCTACGAGCAGTACTTC. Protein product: CASSQETGEAYEQYF.

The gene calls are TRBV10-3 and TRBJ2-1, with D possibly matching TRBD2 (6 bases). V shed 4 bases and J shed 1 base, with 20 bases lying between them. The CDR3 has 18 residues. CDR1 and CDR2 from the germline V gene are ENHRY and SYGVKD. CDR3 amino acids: CAISGDGGVVGSYNEQFF. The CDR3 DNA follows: TGTGCCATCAGTGGGGATGGCGGGGTAGTAGGGTCCTACAATGAGCAGTTCTTC.

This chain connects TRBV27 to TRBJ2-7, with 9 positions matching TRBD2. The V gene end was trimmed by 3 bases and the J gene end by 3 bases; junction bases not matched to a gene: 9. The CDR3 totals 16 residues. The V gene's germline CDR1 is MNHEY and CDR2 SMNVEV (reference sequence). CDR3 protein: CASSFEGRGGLYEQYF. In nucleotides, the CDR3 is TGTGCCAGCAGTTTTGAGGGGCGGGGGGGCCTCTACGAGCAGTACTTC.

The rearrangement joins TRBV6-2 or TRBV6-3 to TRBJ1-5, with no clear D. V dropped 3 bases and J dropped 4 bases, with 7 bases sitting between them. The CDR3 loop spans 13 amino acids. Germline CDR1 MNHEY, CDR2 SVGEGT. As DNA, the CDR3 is TGTGCCAGCAGTTATGTTGAGAATCAGCCCCAGCATTTT. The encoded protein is CASSYVENQPQHF.

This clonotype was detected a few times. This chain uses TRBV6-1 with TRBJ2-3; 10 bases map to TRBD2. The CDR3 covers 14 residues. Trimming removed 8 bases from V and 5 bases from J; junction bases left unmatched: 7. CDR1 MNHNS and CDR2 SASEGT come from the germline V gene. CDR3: CASVSGRVGDTQYF. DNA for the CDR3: TGTGCCAGCGTGAGCGGGAGGGTTGGAGATACGCAGTATTTT.

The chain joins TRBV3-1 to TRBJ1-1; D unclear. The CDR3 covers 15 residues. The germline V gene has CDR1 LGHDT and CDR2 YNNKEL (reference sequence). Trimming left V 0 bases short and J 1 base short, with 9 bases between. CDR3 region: CASSQDTLRNTEAFF. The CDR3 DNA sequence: TGTGCCAGCAGCCAAGATACTTTGCGGAACACTGAAGCTTTCTTT.

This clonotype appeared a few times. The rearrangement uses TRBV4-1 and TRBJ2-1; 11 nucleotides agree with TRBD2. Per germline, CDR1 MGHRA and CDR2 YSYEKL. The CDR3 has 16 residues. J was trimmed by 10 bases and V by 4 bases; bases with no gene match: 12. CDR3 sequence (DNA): TGCGCCAGCAGCCCCCATTTTAGCGGGGGGGCTTGGGAGCAGTTCTTC. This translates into CASSPHFSGGAWEQFF.

The CDR3 region has the DNA TGTGCCAGCAGCTGGATAGCGGGAGAAGCAGAGACCCAGTACTTC. Translated: CASSWIAGEAETQYF. The rearrangement links TRBV7-2 to TRBJ2-5; 9 bases align to TRBD2. The germline V gene encodes CDR1 SGHTA and CDR2 FQGNSA. The CDR3 has 15 amino acids. Losses at the gene ends were 4 bases for V and 4 bases for J; bases not matched to a gene: 7.

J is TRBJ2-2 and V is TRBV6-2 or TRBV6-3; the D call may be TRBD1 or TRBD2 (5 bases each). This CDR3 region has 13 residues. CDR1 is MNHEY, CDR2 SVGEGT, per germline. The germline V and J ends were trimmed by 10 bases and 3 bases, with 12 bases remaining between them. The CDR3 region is CAIRGPYTGELFF. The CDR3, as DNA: TGTGCCATACGGGGCCCTTACACCGGGGAGCTGTTTTTT.

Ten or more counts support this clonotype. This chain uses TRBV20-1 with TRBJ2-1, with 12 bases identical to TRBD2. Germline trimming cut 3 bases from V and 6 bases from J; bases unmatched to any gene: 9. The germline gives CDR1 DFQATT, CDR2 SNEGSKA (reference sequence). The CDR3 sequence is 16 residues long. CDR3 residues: CSASRASGRAGNEQFF. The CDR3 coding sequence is TGCAGTGCTAGTAGGGCTAGCGGGAGGGCCGGCAATGAGCAGTTCTTC.

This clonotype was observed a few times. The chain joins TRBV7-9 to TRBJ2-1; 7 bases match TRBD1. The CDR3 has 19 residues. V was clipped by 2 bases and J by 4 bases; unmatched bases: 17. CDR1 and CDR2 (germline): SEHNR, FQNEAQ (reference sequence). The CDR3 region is CASSLTPVTGSRYYNEQFF. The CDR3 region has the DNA TGTGCCAGCAGCTTAACCCCTGTGACAGGGTCTCGCTATTACAATGAGCAGTTCTTC.

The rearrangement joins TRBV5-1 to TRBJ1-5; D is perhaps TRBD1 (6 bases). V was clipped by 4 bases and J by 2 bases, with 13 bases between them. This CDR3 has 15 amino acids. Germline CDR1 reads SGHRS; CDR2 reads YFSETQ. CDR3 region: CASSEVGGGNQPQHF. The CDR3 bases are TGCGCCAGCAGCGAGGTGGGGGGCGGCAATCAGCCCCAGCATTTT.

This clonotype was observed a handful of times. The CDR3 region is CATSKREGYEQYF. CDR3 coding DNA: TGTGCCACCAGCAAGCGGGAGGGCTACGAGCAGTACTTC. The chain combines TRBV15 with TRBJ2-7; 10 bases are a match to TRBD2. This CDR3 contains 13 residues. Per the germline V gene, CDR1 is LNHNV and CDR2 is YYDKDF (reference sequence). After removal of 4 bases from V and 3 bases from J, the junction contained 0 bases not matched to a gene.

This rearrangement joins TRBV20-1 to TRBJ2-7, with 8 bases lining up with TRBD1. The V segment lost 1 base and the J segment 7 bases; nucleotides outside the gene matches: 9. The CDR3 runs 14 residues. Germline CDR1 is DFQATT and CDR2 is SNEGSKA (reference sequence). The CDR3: CSARGTQGVDEQYF. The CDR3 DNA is TGCAGTGCTAGAGGAACACAGGGGGTGGATGAGCAGTACTTC.

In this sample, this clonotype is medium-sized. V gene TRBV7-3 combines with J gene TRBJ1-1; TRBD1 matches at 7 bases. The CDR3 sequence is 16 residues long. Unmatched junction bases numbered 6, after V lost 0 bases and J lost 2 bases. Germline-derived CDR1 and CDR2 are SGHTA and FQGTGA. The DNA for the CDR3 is TGTGCCAGCAGCTTAACACCGACAGGGCGTAACACTGAAGCTTTCTTT. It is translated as CASSLTPTGRNTEAFF. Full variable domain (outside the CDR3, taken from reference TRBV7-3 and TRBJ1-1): GAGVSQTPSNKVTEKGKYVELRCDPISGHTALYWYRQSLGQGPEFLIYFQGTGAADDSGLPNDRFFAVRPEGSVSTLKIQRTERGDSAVYLCASSLTPTGRNTEAFFGQGTRLTVV.